The 27 T cell receptor beta chains given below trace back to one sample, sequenced in a study of OX40 agonist ivuxolimab in advanced cancers. Sequencing was performed with immunoSEQ multiplex PCR; in TCRdb, only in-frame clones are kept and a portion is missing. The table shows 65,000 to 75,000 clones, with about 85% occurring only once. This specimen consisted of CD4+ or CD8+ T cells sorted from blood, obtained in a trial of the OX40 agonist ivuxolimab. These receptors all stem from an adult with an advanced solid tumor such as melanoma, head and neck, liver or kidney cancer.

V and J are TRBV6-1 and TRBJ2-7; D possibly matches TRBD1 or TRBD2 (5 bases each). V was trimmed by 5 bases and J by 2 bases, leaving 16 bases between them. Germline CDR1 MNHNS, CDR2 SASEGT. The CDR3 sequence is 15 residues long. The CDR3 nucleotides read TGTGCCAGCAGTTCCCGGGACCGAAGCGCCTACGAGCAGTACTTC. Its translation: CASSSRDRSAYEQYF.

The V gene is TRBV18, the J gene TRBJ1-1; 10 nucleotides line up with TRBD1. V dropped 2 bases and J dropped 4; count of bases not matched to a gene: 4. Germline values: CDR1 KGHSH, CDR2 LQKENI. This CDR3 spans 15 amino acids. The chain's CDR3 is CASSPGGTGATEAFF. In DNA form, the CDR3 reads TGTGCCAGCTCACCAGGAGGGACAGGGGCCACTGAAGCTTTCTTT. Looking up the rest from reference TRBV18 and TRBJ1-1 gives the full variable domain: NAGVMQNPRHLVRRRGQEARLRCSPMKGHSHVYWYRQLPEEGLKFMVYLQKENIIDESGMPKERFSAEFPKEGPSILRIQQVVRGDSAAYFCASSPGGTGATEAFFGQGTRLTVV.

This chain uses TRBV5-5 with TRBJ1-1; perhaps TRBD1 as D (6 bases). The CDR3 is made up of 13 amino acids. Trimming removed 0 bases from V and 11 bases from J, with 14 bases in between. Germline CDR1 and CDR2: SGHKS and YYEKEE (reference sequence). The CDR3, as DNA: TGTGCCAGCAGCTTGGTGGGGGCCCGGGCGGCTTTCTTT. Encoded protein: CASSLVGARAAFF. The whole variable domain, remainder taken from reference TRBV5-5 and TRBJ1-1, is DAGVTQSPTHLIKTRGQQVTLRCSPISGHKSVSWYQQVLGQGPQFIFQYYEKEERGRGNFPDRFSARQFPNYSSELNVNALLLGDSALYLCASSLVGARAAFFGQGTRLTVV.

The sample holds many counts of this clone. The J gene is TRBJ1-1, the V gene TRBV6-5, with D maybe TRBD1 (5 bases). V was clipped by 10 bases and J by 1 base, with 13 bases between them. The CDR3 loop spans 13 amino acids. The germline V gene encodes CDR1 MNHEY and CDR2 SVGAGI. The CDR3 spells CATIGAANTEAFF. CDR3 in DNA: TGTGCCACGATCGGGGCCGCGAACACTGAAGCTTTCTTT.

The rearrangement joins TRBV11-3 to TRBJ2-3; 7 bases align to TRBD1. With V trimmed by 2 bases and J by 5 bases, 7 bases remained unmatched. The length of the CDR3 is 15 residues. Germline V gives CDR1 SGHNT, CDR2 YENEEA. CDR3 amino acids: CASSLKQGMRDTQYF. The CDR3 DNA reads TGTGCCAGCAGCTTAAAACAGGGGATGCGAGATACGCAGTATTTT.

The J gene is TRBJ2-5, the V gene TRBV19, with D possibly TRBD1 on 5 matching bases. The CDR3 spans 14 residues. The V end lost 8 bases, the J end lost 2 bases, and 15 bases lay between the germline ends. Germline assignment: CDR1 LNHDA and CDR2 SQIVND (reference sequence). The CDR3 sequence: CASSDWGRQETQYF. CDR3 nucleotide sequence: TGTGCCAGTTCTGATTGGGGCAGGCAAGAGACCCAGTACTTC.

This clone was found a few times. The chain employs TRBV28 and TRBJ1-1; D gene unclear. Germline CDR1 and CDR2: MDHEN and SYDVKM. Trimming removed 6 bases at V and 6 bases at J, with 20 bases between. The CDR3 totals 15 residues. The CDR3 spells CASSEDANMVSEAFF. Written as DNA, the CDR3 is TGTGCCAGCAGCGAGGACGCAAACATGGTCTCTGAAGCTTTCTTT.

The V and J genes are TRBV30 and TRBJ2-3, with unresolved D. CDR1 is GTSNPN, CDR2 SVGIG, per germline (reference sequence). This CDR3 spans 12 amino acids. Deletions cut 5 bases from V and 1 base from J, with 7 bases between. CDR3 amino acids: CAWDRRTDTQYF. The CDR3 nucleotides read TGTGCCTGGGACCGACGCACAGATACGCAGTATTTT.

The rearrangement links TRBV28 to TRBJ2-2; 9 bases align to TRBD1. With V trimmed by 5 bases and J by 1 base, 14 bases remained unmatched. The CDR3 is 19 residues long. Germline-derived CDR1 and CDR2 are MDHEN and SYDVKM. This CDR3 reads CASSIGYRGLAQNTGELFF. The CDR3 DNA sequence: TGTGCCAGCAGTATCGGGTACAGGGGGCTAGCCCAGAACACCGGGGAGCTGTTTTTT.

The chain joins TRBV5-1 to TRBJ1-3; D unclear. CDR3 size: 12 residues. The germline V and J ends were trimmed by 2 bases and 0 bases, with 0 bases remaining between them. The germline V gene encodes CDR1 SGHRS and CDR2 YFSETQ. The CDR3 region is CASSFSGNTIYF. The CDR3 region has the DNA TGCGCCAGCAGCTTCTCTGGAAACACCATATATTTT.

The chain joins TRBV19 to TRBJ1-1; 9 positions match TRBD1. The CDR3 runs to 14 residues. V trimming: 5 bases; J trimming: 4 bases; junction bases outside the gene matches: 5. In germline, CDR1 is LNHDA, CDR2 SQIVND (reference sequence). As DNA, the CDR3 is TGTGCCAGTAGTGCGACAGGGGGAGGCACTGAAGCTTTCTTT. Translation gives CASSATGGGTEAFF.

This clone is labeled as medium-sized. The rearrangement links TRBV9 to TRBJ2-7; D ambiguous. The V gene lost 0 bases and the J gene lost 5 bases, with 12 bases spanning the gap. The CDR3 totals 14 residues. Germline-derived CDR1 and CDR2 are SGDLS and YYNGEE. Written as DNA, the CDR3 is TGTGCCAGCAGCGTAGGCCTAGGTAGTGACGAGCAGTACTTC. This gives the protein CASSVGLGSDEQYF.

Turning to this clone: The sample holds other DNA sequences that translate to the same CDR3. V gene TRBV15 combines with J gene TRBJ2-5, with D perhaps TRBD2 (5 bases). V lost 0 bases to trimming and J lost 3 bases, with 8 bases between them. CDR3 length: 14 residues. Germline V lookup: CDR1 LNHNV, CDR2 YYDKDF (reference sequence). The CDR3 region is CATSRDRGEETQYF. In DNA form, the CDR3 reads TGTGCCACCAGCAGAGATCGGGGAGAAGAGACCCAGTACTTC.

The chain combines TRBV2 with TRBJ1-1; tentatively, D is TRBD1 (6 bases). CDR3 length equals 15 residues. With 4 bases removed from V and 1 base from J, the gap between germline ends came to 13 bases. The germline V gene has CDR1 SNHLY and CDR2 FYNNEI. CDR3 sequence reads: CASSARQVSNTEAFF. For the CDR3, the DNA is TGTGCCAGCAGTGCGCGACAGGTTTCGAACACTGAAGCTTTCTTT.

The rearrangement uses TRBV27 and TRBJ2-7; no definite D call. Per germline, CDR1 MNHEY and CDR2 SMNVEV (reference sequence). The CDR3 is made up of 13 amino acids. Trimming left V 3 bases short and J 2 bases short, with 8 bases between. Here the CDR3 DNA reads TGTGCCAGCAGTTTCCACAAAACCTACGAGCAGTACTTC. It encodes CASSFHKTYEQYF.

The V call is TRBV7-8, the J call TRBJ1-3; 7 nucleotides match TRBD1. Germline CDR1 SGHVS, CDR2 FQNEAQ. This CDR3 has 14 residues. V trimming: 3 bases; J trimming: 8 bases; junction bases outside the gene matches: 7. The chain's CDR3 is CASSFDRVSDTIYF. CDR3 in DNA: TGTGCCAGCAGCTTCGACAGGGTGTCAGACACCATATATTTT.

The chain joins TRBV7-3 to TRBJ2-5; D is perhaps TRBD2 (5 bases). The V gene's germline CDR1 is SGHTA and CDR2 FQGTGA. The CDR3 covers 13 residues. V was trimmed by 4 bases and J by 4 bases, leaving 10 bases between them. CDR3 amino acids: CASSSGVGETQYF. The CDR3 DNA sequence: TGTGCCAGCAGCTCCGGGGTAGGAGAGACCCAGTACTTC.

The V and J genes are TRBV7-2 and TRBJ1-4; 8 bases map to TRBD1. Germline V gives CDR1 SGHTA, CDR2 FQGNSA. The CDR3 extends over 15 amino acids. V dropped 1 base and J dropped 10; count of bases not matched to a gene: 8. The CDR3 bases are TGTGCCAGCAGCTTAGAAGGACAGGGAAGGGCAAAACTGTTTTTT. Amino acids: CASSLEGQGRAKLFF.

V and J are TRBV18 and TRBJ2-7; TRBD2 matches 10 bases. Per germline, CDR1 KGHSH and CDR2 LQKENI. There are 16 residues in the CDR3. Losses at the gene ends were 3 bases for V and 0 bases for J; bases not matched to a gene: 5. The DNA of the CDR3 is TGTGCCAGCTCACCGCTAGCGGGAGTTCTCTCCTACGAGCAGTACTTC. Encoded protein: CASSPLAGVLSYEQYF.

The chain uses TRBV7-9 and TRBJ1-1; 8 bases agree with TRBD1. This CDR3 has 14 amino acids. The germline CDR1 and CDR2 sequences are SEHNR and FQNEAQ (reference sequence). V trimming: 5 bases; J trimming: 5 bases; junction bases outside the gene matches: 7. CDR3 region: CASSQGQGSTEAFF. The DNA of the CDR3 is TGTGCCAGCAGCCAAGGACAGGGAAGTACTGAAGCTTTCTTT.

The chain joins TRBV30 to TRBJ1-1, with 7 bases lining up with TRBD1. The CDR3 spans 14 residues. V dropped 3 bases and J dropped 1; count of bases not matched to a gene: 5. The V gene's germline CDR1 is GTSNPN and CDR2 SVGIG (reference sequence). The CDR3 protein is CAWRSGTANTEAFF. As DNA, the CDR3 is TGTGCCTGGAGATCCGGGACAGCGAACACTGAAGCTTTCTTT. Supplemented by reference TRBV30 and TRBJ1-1, the full variable domain reads SQTIHQWPATLVQPVGSPLSLECTVEGTSNPNLYWYRQAAGRGLQLLFYSVGIGQISSEVPQNLSASRPQDRQFILSSKKLLLSDSGFYLCAWRSGTANTEAFFGQGTRLTVV.

The chain has TRBV10-3 and TRBJ1-6; D is ambiguous. Germline CDR1 reads ENHRY; CDR2 reads SYGVKD. Trimming removed 2 bases at V and 0 bases at J, with 8 bases between. The CDR3 runs to 16 residues. CDR3 nucleotide sequence: TGTGCCATCAGTGAGCTGCCGAGCTCCTATAATTCACCCCTCCACTTT. As protein: CAISELPSSYNSPLHF.

The gene calls are TRBV5-5 and TRBJ2-7; D gene uncertain. The V end was cut by 1 base, the J end by 3 bases, with 17 bases between. This CDR3 spans 16 amino acids. Germline V lookup: CDR1 SGHKS, CDR2 YYEKEE (reference sequence). CDR3 sequence (DNA): TGTGCCAGCAGCTTGTTTTTTACCCCGCCGGGCTACGAGCAGTACTTC. It yields the protein CASSLFFTPPGYEQYF.

The chain couples TRBV7-7 to TRBJ1-1; D not certain. Germline CDR1 reads SSHAT; CDR2 reads FNYEAQ (reference sequence). Trimming took 1 base from V and 4 from J, leaving 7 bases between them. The CDR3 consists of 13 residues. The CDR3 nucleotides are TGTGCCAGCAGCTTAGGTCAGGCCACTGAAGCTTTCTTT. Translated, it gives CASSLGQATEAFF. Full variable domain (remainder filled in from reference TRBV7-7 and TRBJ1-1): GAGVSQSPRYKVTKRGQDVTLRCDPISSHATLYWYQQALGQGPEFLTYFNYEAQPDKSGLPSDRFSAERPEGSISTLTIQRTEQRDSAMYRCASSLGQATEAFFGQGTRLTVV.

This sequence joins TRBV5-4 and TRBJ2-3, with D hard to call. V lost 1 base and J 3 bases, leaving 3 bases between the germline ends. The germline V gene encodes CDR1 SGHNT and CDR2 YYREEE (reference sequence). CDR3 size: 12 residues. CDR3 DNA: TGTGCCAGCAGCTTGAGAACAGATACGCAGTATTTT. It encodes CASSLRTDTQYF.

The chain is built from TRBV6-5 and TRBJ2-4; 10 bases align to TRBD1. V dropped 6 bases and J dropped 7; count of bases not matched to a gene: 9. Germline lookup yields CDR1 MNHEY and CDR2 SVGAGI. This CDR3 region has 15 residues. CDR3 protein: CASSRGGQGFNIQYF. CDR3 sequence (DNA): TGTGCCAGCAGCCGGGGGGGACAGGGGTTTAACATTCAGTACTTC.

V is TRBV2 and J is TRBJ2-3, with a tentative D call TRBD1 (6 bases). From germline, CDR1 is SNHLY and CDR2 FYNNEI. V lost 6 bases, J lost 3 bases, and 16 bases lay in between. The CDR3 contains 15 residues. The CDR3 sequence: CASSEQGIGTDTQYF. The CDR3 DNA sequence: TGTGCCAGCAGCGAACAGGGTATAGGGACAGATACGCAGTATTTT.